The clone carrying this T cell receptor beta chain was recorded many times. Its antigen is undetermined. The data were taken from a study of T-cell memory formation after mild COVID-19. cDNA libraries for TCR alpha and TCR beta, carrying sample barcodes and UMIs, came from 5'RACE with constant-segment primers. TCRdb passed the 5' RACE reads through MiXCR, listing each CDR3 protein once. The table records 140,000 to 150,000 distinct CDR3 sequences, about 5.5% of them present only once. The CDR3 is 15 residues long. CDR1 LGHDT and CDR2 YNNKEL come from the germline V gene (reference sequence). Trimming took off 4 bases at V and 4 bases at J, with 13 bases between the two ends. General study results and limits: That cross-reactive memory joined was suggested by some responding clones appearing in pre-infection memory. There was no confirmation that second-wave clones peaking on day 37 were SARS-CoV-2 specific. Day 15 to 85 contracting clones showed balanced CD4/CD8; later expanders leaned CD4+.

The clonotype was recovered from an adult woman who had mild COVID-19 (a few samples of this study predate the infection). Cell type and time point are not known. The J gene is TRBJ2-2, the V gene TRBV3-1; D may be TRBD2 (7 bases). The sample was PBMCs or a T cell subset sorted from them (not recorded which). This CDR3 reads CASSLGGARTGELFF. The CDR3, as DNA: TGTGCCAGCAGCCTAGGGGGGGCTCGCACCGGGGAGCTGTTTTTT.